One and the same sample provided the 14 T cell receptor beta chains below, sequenced in a study of shared clonotypes between healthy human individuals. Only in-frame clones appear in the TCRdb table, and some are missing; sequencing was by immunoSEQ multiplex PCR. The table records more than 400,000 clones, around 95% of them present only once. The sample was naive CD4+ T cells sorted from blood. Subset reported: CD45RA+ positively selected. These receptors were obtained from a woman under 40 in good health.

This chain connects TRBV30 to TRBJ2-5; 12 nucleotides align to TRBD2. J gave up 7 bases and V 4 bases, and 10 bases lay outside the gene matches. Germline CDR1 is GTSNPN and CDR2 is SVGIG (reference sequence). The CDR3 has 15 amino acids. CDR3 coding DNA: TGTGCCTGGAATCTTCTGACTAGCGGGAGTACGACCCAGTACTTC. The encoded protein is CAWNLLTSGSTTQYF.

The chain joins TRBV30 to TRBJ2-7; unclear D gene. V dropped 4 bases and J dropped 4 bases, with 14 bases sitting between them. Germline CDR1 is GTSNPN and CDR2 is SVGIG (reference sequence). CDR3 length: 13 residues. CDR3 DNA sequence: TGTGCCTGGACTGAGTCTATGTTTTACGAGCAGTACTTC. Its translation is CAWTESMFYEQYF.

The chain is built from TRBV5-1 and TRBJ2-2; D gene ambiguous. CDR3 length: 17 amino acids. Germline V gives CDR1 SGHRS, CDR2 YFSETQ. Trimming cost V 0 bases and J 4 bases, with 16 bases left between them. This CDR3 reads CASSLVDPAGLTGELFF. In DNA form, the CDR3 reads TGCGCCAGCAGCTTGGTCGACCCGGCTGGCCTCACCGGGGAGCTGTTTTTT.

This chain uses TRBV23-1 with TRBJ1-1; TRBD1 is a possible D gene (5 bases). TRBV23-1 is designated an ORF whose function remains uncertain. This CDR3 has 16 residues. Trimming stripped 4 bases from V and 3 bases from J, with 18 bases between. CDR3: CASSPYPVGRDTEAFF. CDR3 DNA: TGCGCCAGCAGTCCCTACCCGGTTGGCAGGGACACTGAAGCTTTCTTT.

This chain connects TRBV5-1 to TRBJ2-1; D remains ambiguous. This CDR3 is 17 amino acids long. Between the trimmed V and J ends, which lost 0 bases and 0 bases, there was a span of 13 bases. Per germline, CDR1 SGHRS and CDR2 YFSETQ. CDR3 sequence (DNA): TGCGCCAGCAGCTTGGGGGTCCCTTGGAGCTCCTACAATGAGCAGTTCTTC. Translating it yields CASSLGVPWSSYNEQFF.

The chain combines TRBV6-1 with TRBJ1-2; no firm D call. Germline values: CDR1 MNHNS, CDR2 SASEGT. The CDR3 length is 15 residues. The V end was cut by 0 bases, the J end by 4 bases, with 12 bases between. CDR3 amino acids: CASSEAGGSGYGYTF. CDR3 bases: TGTGCCAGCAGTGAAGCTGGAGGTTCGGGCTATGGCTACACCTTC.

The genes are TRBV7-2 and TRBJ2-7, with 11 bases aligning to TRBD2. Germline V CDR1 and CDR2: SGHTA, FQGNSA. V lost 1 base to trimming and J lost 3 bases; unmatched junction nucleotides: 5. The length of the CDR3 is 16 residues. CDR3 sequence reads: CASSLVSSGRLYEQYF. DNA for the CDR3: TGTGCCAGCAGCTTAGTGTCTAGCGGGAGGCTCTACGAGCAGTACTTC.

This clone was counted once. The rearrangement links TRBV2 to TRBJ2-7, with a weak D call TRBD1 (5 bases). The V end lost 8 bases, the J end lost 0 bases, and 11 bases lay between the germline ends. In germline, CDR1 is SNHLY, CDR2 FYNNEI. The CDR3 covers 13 residues. In DNA, the CDR3 is TGTGCCAGCTTTAGGGGCAGCTCCTACGAGCAGTACTTC. Amino acid sequence: CASFRGSSYEQYF.

This chain links TRBV19 with TRBJ2-7; 8 bases line up with TRBD2. Germline V gene lookup returns CDR1 LNHDA and CDR2 SQIVND (reference sequence). This CDR3 contains 14 residues. Trimming at V came to 7 bases and at J to 0 bases, leaving 5 bases not matched to a gene. CDR3 sequence reads: CASKNSGTSYEQYF. For the CDR3, the DNA is TGTGCCAGTAAGAATAGCGGGACCTCCTACGAGCAGTACTTC.

The J gene is TRBJ2-7, the V gene TRBV27; D is ambiguous. The CDR3 has 13 amino acids. V dropped 0 bases and J dropped 2 bases, with 5 bases sitting between them. Germline assignment: CDR1 MNHEY and CDR2 SMNVEV (reference sequence). The CDR3 DNA follows: TGTGCCAGCAGTTTATCAGGGCCCTACGAGCAGTACTTC. Amino acids: CASSLSGPYEQYF.

J is TRBJ2-7 and V is TRBV11-3; no reliable D call. CDR3 length: 10 residues. V lost 8 bases, J lost 6 bases, and 8 bases lay in between. CDR1 is SGHNT and CDR2 is YENEEA in the germline V gene. CDR3 in DNA: TGTGCCAGCCTCGTTGCCGAGCAGTACTTC. Protein sequence: CASLVAEQYF.

The count of this clone is one. V is TRBV6-5 and J is TRBJ1-5; TRBD1 might be the D (6 bases). The CDR3 loop spans 16 amino acids. The V end was cut by 4 bases, the J end by 0 bases, with 13 bases between. CDR1 MNHEY and CDR2 SVGAGI come from the germline V gene. CDR3 DNA: TGTGCCAGCAGTTTAACAGGGTTCGATAGCAATCAGCCCCAGCATTTT. It encodes CASSLTGFDSNQPQHF.

J is TRBJ2-7 and V is TRBV7-7; TRBD2 matches at 12 bases. CDR1 is SSHAT, CDR2 FNYEAQ, per germline (reference sequence). V gave up 5 bases and J gave up 7 bases; unmatched junction bases: 21. The CDR3 has 19 amino acids. In DNA, the CDR3 is TGTGCCAGCAGCCCATGGGAGGGCGGCGCTAGCGGGAGGGCCGGAGAGCAGTACTTC. Amino acid sequence: CASSPWEGGASGRAGEQYF.

DNA of the CDR3: TGTGCCAGCAGCTTTGAGATGGCGAACACTGAAGCTTTCTTT. Translating it yields CASSFEMANTEAFF. The V gene is TRBV7-8, the J gene TRBJ1-1; D is uncertain. V lost 3 bases to trimming and J lost 1 base, with 9 bases between them. The CDR3 covers 14 residues. Germline V CDR1 and CDR2: SGHVS, FQNEAQ.